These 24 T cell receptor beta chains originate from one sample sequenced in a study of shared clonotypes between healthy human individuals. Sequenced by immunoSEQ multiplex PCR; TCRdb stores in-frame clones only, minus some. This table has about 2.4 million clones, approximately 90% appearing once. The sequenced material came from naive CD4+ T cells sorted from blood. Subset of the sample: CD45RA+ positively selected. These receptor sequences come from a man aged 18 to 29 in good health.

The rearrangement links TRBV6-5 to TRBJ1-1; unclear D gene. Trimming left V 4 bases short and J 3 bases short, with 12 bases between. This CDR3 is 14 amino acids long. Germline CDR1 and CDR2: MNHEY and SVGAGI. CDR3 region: CASSSQTVYTEAFF. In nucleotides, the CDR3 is TGTGCCAGCAGTTCCCAAACGGTCTACACTGAAGCTTTCTTT.

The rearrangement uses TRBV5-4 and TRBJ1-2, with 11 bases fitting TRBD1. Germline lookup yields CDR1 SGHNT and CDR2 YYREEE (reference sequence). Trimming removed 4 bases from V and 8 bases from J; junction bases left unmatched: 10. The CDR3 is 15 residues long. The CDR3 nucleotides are TGTGCCAGCAGCACGGACCGGGGACAGGGGGACGGCTACACCTTC. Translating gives CASSTDRGQGDGYTF.

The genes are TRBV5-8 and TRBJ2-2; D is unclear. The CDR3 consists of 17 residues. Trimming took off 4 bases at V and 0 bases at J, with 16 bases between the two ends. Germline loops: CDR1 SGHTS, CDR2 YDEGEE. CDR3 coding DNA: TGTGCCAGCAGCACCCAGCGCAGGCTCACGAACACCGGGGAGCTGTTTTTT. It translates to CASSTQRRLTNTGELFF. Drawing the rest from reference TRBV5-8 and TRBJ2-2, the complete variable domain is EAGVTQSPTHLIKTRGQQATLRCSPISGHTSVYWYQQALGLGLQFLLWYDEGEERNRGNFPPRFSGRQFPNYSSELNVNALELEDSALYLCASSTQRRLTNTGELFFGEGSRLTVL.

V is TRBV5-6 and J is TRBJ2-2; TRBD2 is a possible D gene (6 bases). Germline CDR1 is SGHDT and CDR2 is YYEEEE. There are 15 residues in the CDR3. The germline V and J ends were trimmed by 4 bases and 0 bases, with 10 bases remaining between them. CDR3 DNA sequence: TGTGCCAGCAGCACGGGGACTGCGAACACCGGGGAGCTGTTTTTT. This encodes CASSTGTANTGELFF.

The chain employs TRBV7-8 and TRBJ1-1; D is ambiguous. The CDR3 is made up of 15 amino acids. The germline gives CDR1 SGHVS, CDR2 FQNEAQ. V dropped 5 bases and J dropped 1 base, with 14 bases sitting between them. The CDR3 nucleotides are TGTGCCAGCAGCGCCGCGAGGGCAGGGAACACTGAAGCTTTCTTT. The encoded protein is CASSAARAGNTEAFF.

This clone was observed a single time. The CDR3 DNA follows: TGTGCTAGTGGTTTGTACGGCCCCGCGAACACCGGGGAGCTGTTTTTT. Translation gives CASGLYGPANTGELFF. The chain couples TRBV12-5 to TRBJ2-2; no clear D. V lost 2 bases, J lost 0 bases, and 10 bases lay in between. In germline, CDR1 is LGHNT, CDR2 FRNRAP. The CDR3 sequence is 16 residues long.

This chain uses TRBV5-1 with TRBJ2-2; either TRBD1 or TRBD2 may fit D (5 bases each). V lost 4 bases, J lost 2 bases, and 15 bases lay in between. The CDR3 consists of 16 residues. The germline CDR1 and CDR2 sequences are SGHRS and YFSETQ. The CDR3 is CASSGLGARNTGELFF. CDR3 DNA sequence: TGCGCCAGCAGCGGCCTCGGGGCCCGCAACACCGGGGAGCTGTTTTTT.

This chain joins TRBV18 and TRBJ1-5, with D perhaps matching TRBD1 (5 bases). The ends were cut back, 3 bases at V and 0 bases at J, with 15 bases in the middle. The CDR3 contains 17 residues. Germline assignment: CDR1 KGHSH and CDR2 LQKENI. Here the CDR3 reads CASSPTQGAYSNQPQHF. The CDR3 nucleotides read TGTGCCAGCTCACCGACTCAAGGGGCCTATAGCAATCAGCCCCAGCATTTT. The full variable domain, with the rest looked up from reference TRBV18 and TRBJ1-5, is NAGVMQNPRHLVRRRGQEARLRCSPMKGHSHVYWYRQLPEEGLKFMVYLQKENIIDESGMPKERFSAEFPKEGPSILRIQQVVRGDSAAYFCASSPTQGAYSNQPQHFGDGTRLSIL.

CDR3 residues: CASSLAGKQYF. DNA of the CDR3: TGTGCCAGCAGCTTGGCCGGTAAGCAGTACTTC. The gene calls are TRBV5-4 and TRBJ2-7, with D unresolved. V was shortened by 0 bases and J by 8 bases, with 6 bases between the two germline ends. CDR1 and CDR2 from the germline V gene are SGHNT and YYREEE (reference sequence). The CDR3 has 11 amino acids. Full variable domain (outside the CDR3, taken from reference TRBV5-4 and TRBJ2-7): ETGVTQSPTHLIKTRGQQVTLRCSSQSGHNTVSWYQQALGQGPQFIFQYYREEENGRGNFPPRFSGLQFPNYSSELNVNALELDDSALYLCASSLAGKQYFGPGTRLTVT.

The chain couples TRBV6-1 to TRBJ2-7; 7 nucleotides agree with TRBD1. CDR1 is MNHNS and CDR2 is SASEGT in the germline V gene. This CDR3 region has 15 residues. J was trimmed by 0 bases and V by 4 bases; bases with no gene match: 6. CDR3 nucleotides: TGTGCCAGCAGTGCCGACAGGGCAAGCTCCTACGAGCAGTACTTC. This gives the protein CASSADRASSYEQYF.

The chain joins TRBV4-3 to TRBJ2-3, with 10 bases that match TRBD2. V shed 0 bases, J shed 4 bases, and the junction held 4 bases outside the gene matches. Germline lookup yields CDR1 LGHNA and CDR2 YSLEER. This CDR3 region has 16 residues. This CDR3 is CASSQEASGSADTQYF. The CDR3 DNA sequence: TGCGCCAGCAGCCAAGAGGCTAGCGGGAGCGCAGATACGCAGTATTTT.

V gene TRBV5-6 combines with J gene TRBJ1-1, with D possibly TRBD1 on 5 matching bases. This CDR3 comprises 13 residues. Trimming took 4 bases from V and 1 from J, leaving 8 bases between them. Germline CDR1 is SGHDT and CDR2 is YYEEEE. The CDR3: CASSRQGNTEAFF. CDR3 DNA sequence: TGTGCCAGCAGCCGGCAGGGGAACACTGAAGCTTTCTTT.

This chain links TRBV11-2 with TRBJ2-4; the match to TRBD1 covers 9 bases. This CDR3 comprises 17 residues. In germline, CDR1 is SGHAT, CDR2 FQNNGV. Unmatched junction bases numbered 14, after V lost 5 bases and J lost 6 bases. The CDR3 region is CASSLLTGGRRTNIQYF. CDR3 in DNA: TGTGCCAGCAGCCTATTGACAGGGGGAAGGCGGACAAACATTCAGTACTTC.

CDR3 in DNA: TGTGCCAGCTCACGAAGCCTCGGGGAGTGGACCGGGGAGCTGTTTTTT. Encoded protein: CASSRSLGEWTGELFF. The rearrangement links TRBV18 to TRBJ2-2; D is possibly TRBD2 (5 bases). The length of the CDR3 is 16 residues. Germline CDR1 is KGHSH and CDR2 is LQKENI. V was trimmed by 4 bases and J by 5 bases, leaving 17 bases between them.

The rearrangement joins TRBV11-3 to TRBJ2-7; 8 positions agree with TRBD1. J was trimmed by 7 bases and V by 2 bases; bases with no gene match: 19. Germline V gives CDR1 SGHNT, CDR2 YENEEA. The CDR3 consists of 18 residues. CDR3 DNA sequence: TGTGCCAGCAGCTTAAAGCCCCCCGGGACAGGCCGCGGACGAGAGCAGTACTTC. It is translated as CASSLKPPGTGRGREQYF. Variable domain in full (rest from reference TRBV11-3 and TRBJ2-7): EAGVVQSPRYKIIEKKQPVAFWCNPISGHNTLYWYLQNLGQGPELLIRYENEEAVDDSQLPKDRFSAERLKGVDSTLKIQPAELGDSAVYLCASSLKPPGTGRGREQYFGPGTRLTVT.

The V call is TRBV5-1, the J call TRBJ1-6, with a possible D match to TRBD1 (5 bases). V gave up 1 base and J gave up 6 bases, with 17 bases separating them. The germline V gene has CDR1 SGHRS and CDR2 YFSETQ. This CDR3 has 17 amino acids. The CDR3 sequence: CASSLTAKGSGNSPLHF. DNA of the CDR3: TGCGCCAGCAGCTTGACAGCGAAGGGGAGTGGTAATTCACCCCTCCACTTT.

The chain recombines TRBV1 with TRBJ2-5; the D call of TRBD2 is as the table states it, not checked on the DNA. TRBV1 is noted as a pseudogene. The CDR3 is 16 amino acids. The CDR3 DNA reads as TGCACCAGCAGCTTCGGACTAGCGGAGGGGGGAGAGACCCAGTACTTC. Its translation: CTSSFGLAEGGETQYF.

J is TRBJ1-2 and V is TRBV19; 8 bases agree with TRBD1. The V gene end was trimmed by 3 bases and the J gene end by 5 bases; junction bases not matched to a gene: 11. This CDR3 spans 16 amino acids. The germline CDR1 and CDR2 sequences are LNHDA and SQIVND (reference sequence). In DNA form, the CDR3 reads TGTGCCAGTAGTATGCGGACCGGGACAGGCTTGTATGGCTACACCTTC. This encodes CASSMRTGTGLYGYTF.

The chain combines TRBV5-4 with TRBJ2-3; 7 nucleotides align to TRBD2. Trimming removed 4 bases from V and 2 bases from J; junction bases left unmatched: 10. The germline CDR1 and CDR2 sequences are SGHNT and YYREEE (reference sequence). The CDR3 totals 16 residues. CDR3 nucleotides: TGTGCCAGCAGCCCGCTGGGCGGGGGACTCACAGATACGCAGTATTTT. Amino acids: CASSPLGGGLTDTQYF.

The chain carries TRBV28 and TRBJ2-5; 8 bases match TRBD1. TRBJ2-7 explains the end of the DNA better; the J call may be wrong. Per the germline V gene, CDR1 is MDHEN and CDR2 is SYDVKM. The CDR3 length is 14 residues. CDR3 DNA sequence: TGTGCCAGCAGTTTAGGCAGGGGGCTCCCCGAGCAGTACTTC. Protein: CASSLGRGLPEQYF.

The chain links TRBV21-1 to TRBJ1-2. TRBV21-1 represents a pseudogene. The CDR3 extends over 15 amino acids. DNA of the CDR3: TGTGCCAGCAGGAAAGCTGGTGACCCCCACTATGGCTACACCTTC. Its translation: CASRKAGDPHYGYTF.

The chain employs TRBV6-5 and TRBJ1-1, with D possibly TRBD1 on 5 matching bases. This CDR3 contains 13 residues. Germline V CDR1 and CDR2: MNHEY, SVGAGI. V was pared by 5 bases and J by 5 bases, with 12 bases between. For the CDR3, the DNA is TGTGCCAGCAGTCTAACGGGGGAGACTGAAGCTTTCTTT. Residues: CASSLTGETEAFF.

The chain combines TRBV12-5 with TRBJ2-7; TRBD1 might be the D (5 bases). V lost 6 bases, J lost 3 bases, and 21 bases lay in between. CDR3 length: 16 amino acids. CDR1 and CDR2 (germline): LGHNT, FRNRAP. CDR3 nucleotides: TGTGCTAGTGGCCCTACCTCTTTCAGGGATGGCTACGAGCAGTACTTC. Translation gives CASGPTSFRDGYEQYF.

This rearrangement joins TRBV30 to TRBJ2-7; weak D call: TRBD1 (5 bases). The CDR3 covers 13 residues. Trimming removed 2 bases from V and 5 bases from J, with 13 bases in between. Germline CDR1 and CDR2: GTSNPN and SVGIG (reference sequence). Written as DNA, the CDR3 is TGTGCCTGGAGTTTAGGGGATAACCACGAGCAGTACTTC. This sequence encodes CAWSLGDNHEQYF.